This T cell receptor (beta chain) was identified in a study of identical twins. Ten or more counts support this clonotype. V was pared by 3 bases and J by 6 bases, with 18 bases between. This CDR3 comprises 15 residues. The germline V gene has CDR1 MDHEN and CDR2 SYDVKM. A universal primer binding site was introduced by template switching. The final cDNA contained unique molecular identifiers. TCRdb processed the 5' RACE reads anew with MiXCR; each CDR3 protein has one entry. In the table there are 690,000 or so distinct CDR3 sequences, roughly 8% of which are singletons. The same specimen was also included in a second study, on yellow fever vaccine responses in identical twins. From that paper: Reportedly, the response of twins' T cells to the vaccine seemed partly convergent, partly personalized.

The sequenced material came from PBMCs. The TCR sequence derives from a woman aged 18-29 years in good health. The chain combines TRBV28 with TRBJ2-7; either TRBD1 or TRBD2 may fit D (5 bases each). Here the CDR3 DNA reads TGTGCCAGCAGTTTTTTCGGGACCTCTCTAGGCGAGCAGTACTTC. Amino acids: CASSFFGTSLGEQYF.